This T cell receptor (beta chain) was captured by sequencing in a study of shared clonotypes between healthy human individuals. At the level of the study: Participating donors consisted of two women and a few men aged 18 to 49. Each donor's CD8 memory used one plate, CD8 naive two, each CD4 subset three.

CD45RO negativity and positive selection for CCR7 defined naive CD8 cells, a population that excluded terminally differentiated effector memory CD45RA+ cells. In the sorted-subset replicate PCRs, 200 ng DNA, 25,000 to 30,000 T cell genomes, was used. Data came from immunoSEQ multiplex PCR; TCRdb stores just in-frame clones and leaves some out. Of hundreds of thousands of clones detected, 90% to 95% appear once; the ten largest clones hold around 0.12%. Concerning this clone itself: Antigen specificity is unknown.

The study's findings and limits: Naive subsets tended to show greater estimated richness than memory subsets.

Germline CDR1 reads ENHRY; CDR2 reads SYGVKD. J lost 4 bases, V lost 3 bases, and 6 bases had no gene match. CDR3 length: 16 amino acids. Material: naive CD8+ T cells sorted from blood. This rearrangement joins TRBV10-3 to TRBJ2-1, with 10 bases aligning to TRBD2. The clonotype comes from a woman in her 30s in good health. The CDR3 region has the DNA TGTGCCATCAGTGAAACTAGCGGGATGGGTTACAATGAGCAGTTCTTC. Translating gives CAISETSGMGYNEQFF.